What follows is one T cell receptor (beta chain) and its context. These data are taken from a study of blood T cells in healthy people across ages. With 6 bases removed from V and 4 bases from J, the gap between germline ends came to 24 bases. The CDR3 length is 17 residues. Germline V gene data show CDR1 as SNHLY and CDR2 as FYNNEI. A second PCR, run for about 7 to 11 cycles, used a sample-barcoded 5' primer plus a J-beta primer mix. Every cDNA was tagged by a template-switch adaptor with 12 random nucleotides. MiXCR was run by TCRdb on the 5' RACE reads, yielding one entry per CDR3 protein. The sample has over a million distinct CDR3 sequences, 40% to 45% seen once.

The sequenced sample consisted of blood. The sequence was collected from an older woman in good health. This chain uses TRBV2 with TRBJ2-5; TRBD2 is a possible D gene (7 bases). CDR3 DNA sequence: TGTGCCAGCAGCTATCACTCAAGGGGGGGGGAAGCAGAGACCCAGTACTTC. It specifies CASSYHSRGGEAETQYF.